This entry lists 31 T cell receptor beta chains sequenced from one sample in a study of identical twins. TCRdb passed the 5' RACE reads through MiXCR, listing each CDR3 protein once. This sample has around 1.7 million distinct CDR3 sequences; more than 30% occur once, and the top ten carry 0.25% to 0.3%. Sequencing was done on a sample of cord blood. The receptors shown here come from a newborn girl in good health.

The chain recombines TRBV5-4 with TRBJ2-1; 11 positions match TRBD2. CDR1 is SGHNT, CDR2 YYREEE, per germline (reference sequence). Germline trimming cut 3 bases from V and 4 bases from J; bases unmatched to any gene: 6. This CDR3 is built from 16 residues. CDR3 in amino acids: CASSWGTSGLYNEQFF. The CDR3 nucleotides are TGTGCCAGCAGCTGGGGGACTAGCGGATTGTACAATGAGCAGTTCTTC. Full variable domain (remainder filled in from reference TRBV5-4 and TRBJ2-1): ETGVTQSPTHLIKTRGQQVTLRCSSQSGHNTVSWYQQALGQGPQFIFQYYREEENGRGNFPPRFSGLQFPNYSSELNVNALELDDSALYLCASSWGTSGLYNEQFFGPGTRLTVL.

A few counts support this clonotype. The CDR3 DNA is TGTGCCAGCAGCGACGGGGTCATTTACACAGATACGCAGTATTTT. Amino acids: CASSDGVIYTDTQYF. V gene TRBV6-1 combines with J gene TRBJ2-3, with D possibly being TRBD2 (5 bases). Germline V gene lookup returns CDR1 MNHNS and CDR2 SASEGT. This CDR3 is built from 15 residues. The ends were cut back, 6 bases at V and 2 bases at J, with 15 bases in the middle.

This sequence joins TRBV15 and TRBJ1-5; D uncertain. Trimming removed 0 bases from V and 6 bases from J, with 9 bases in between. Germline CDR1 is LNHNV and CDR2 is YYDKDF (reference sequence). CDR3 size: 14 residues. The CDR3 nucleotides are TGTGCCACCAGCAGAGACGTAGGTGGTCAGCCCCAGCATTTT. Protein product: CATSRDVGGQPQHF.

This clonotype was counted a few times. J is TRBJ2-3 and V is TRBV4-2; 10 nucleotides match TRBD2. J lost 4 bases, V lost 0 bases, and 4 bases had no gene match. The CDR3 is 16 residues long. Looked up from germline, CDR1 is LGHNA and CDR2 is YNFKEQ. The CDR3 region has the DNA TGTGCCAGCAGCCAAGACCCCCTAGCGGGGGCAGATACGCAGTATTTT. This codes for CASSQDPLAGADTQYF.

This chain uses TRBV9 with TRBJ1-2, with D unresolved. This CDR3 spans 13 amino acids. V was pared by 0 bases and J by 7 bases, with 10 bases between. CDR1 is SGDLS, CDR2 YYNGEE, per germline. The CDR3 region is CASSVVEFGGYTF. CDR3 DNA sequence: TGTGCCAGCAGCGTAGTCGAGTTTGGTGGCTACACCTTC.

The J gene is TRBJ2-5, the V gene TRBV20-1; TRBD2 aligns across 10 bases. The DNA matches TRBJ2-7 better at its end, which makes the J call doubtful. The CDR3 covers 18 residues. Germline CDR1 reads DFQATT; CDR2 reads SNEGSKA (reference sequence). The CDR3 region is CSARAPGLALLESYEQYF. The CDR3 DNA is TGCAGTGCTAGAGCCCCGGGACTAGCGCTCTTAGAATCCTACGAGCAGTACTTC.

There are a few counts of this clonotype. This chain joins TRBV25-1 and TRBJ1-1; TRBD1 aligns across 7 bases. The ends lost 4 bases at V and 5 bases at J; junction bases unmatched: 7. The CDR3 has 14 amino acids. Germline values: CDR1 MGHDK, CDR2 SYGVNS. The CDR3 DNA is TGTGCCAGCAGTGTGACAGGGAGGGGAACTGAAGCTTTCTTT. Protein: CASSVTGRGTEAFF.

This clonotype showed up just a few times. The chain has TRBV24-1 and TRBJ2-1; no clear D. CDR1 KGHDR and CDR2 SFDVKD come from the germline V gene. Trimming pared 2 bases from V and 10 bases from J, leaving 11 bases between. This CDR3 region has 13 residues. The CDR3 is CATSDSGTREQFF. The CDR3 DNA is TGTGCCACCAGTGATTCGGGTACAAGGGAGCAGTTCTTC.

The chain couples TRBV2 to TRBJ2-5; 11 bases fit TRBD2. The germline CDR1 and CDR2 sequences are SNHLY and FYNNEI. V lost 6 bases and J lost 0; bases outside the gene matches: 9. This CDR3 region has 17 residues. The CDR3 here is CASRVLTSGAYQETQYF. CDR3 nucleotide sequence: TGTGCCAGCAGGGTCCTGACTAGCGGGGCGTACCAAGAGACCCAGTACTTC.

The rearrangement links TRBV20-1 to TRBJ2-4; D not certain. The length of the CDR3 is 17 residues. Germline CDR1 DFQATT, CDR2 SNEGSKA (reference sequence). V gave up 1 base and J gave up 0 bases, with 16 bases separating them. The CDR3 sequence: CSARVGGLSLAKNIQYF. DNA for the CDR3: TGCAGTGCTAGAGTAGGTGGGCTCTCACTAGCCAAAAACATTCAGTACTTC.

The genes are TRBV24-1 and TRBJ1-5, with TRBD1 matching over 9 bases. Germline-derived CDR1 and CDR2 are KGHDR and SFDVKD. This CDR3 is 16 amino acids long. V lost 0 bases to trimming and J lost 2 bases; unmatched junction nucleotides: 1. The CDR3 region is CATSDLRTGGNQPQHF. The CDR3 DNA sequence: TGTGCCACCAGTGATTTGAGGACAGGGGGCAATCAGCCCCAGCATTTT.

In its sample, this clonotype was seen once. The CDR3 nucleotides are TGTGCCAGGGGCTCCCCCAAGAACCTAGCCAAAAACATTCAGTACTTC. Residues: CARGSPKNLAKNIQYF. The chain joins TRBV21-1 to TRBJ2-4; TRBD1, the table's D call, lacks a check against the DNA. TRBV21-1 is deemed a pseudogene. The CDR3 is 16 amino acids.

The J gene is TRBJ1-1, the V gene TRBV20-1, with no clear D. The germline CDR1 and CDR2 sequences are DFQATT and SNEGSKA (reference sequence). Trimming removed 2 bases from V and 0 bases from J, with 7 bases in between. The length of the CDR3 is 13 residues. This CDR3 reads CSARWGMNTEAFF. The CDR3 nucleotides read TGCAGTGCTAGATGGGGAATGAACACTGAAGCTTTCTTT.

V and J are TRBV20-1 and TRBJ1-2, with 8 nucleotides matching TRBD1. The CDR3 is made up of 13 amino acids. V was clipped by 4 bases and J by 4 bases; unmatched bases: 5. Germline V gene sequence: CDR1 DFQATT, CDR2 SNEGSKA (reference sequence). CDR3 in amino acids: CSANDRGGYGYTF. CDR3 nucleotide sequence: TGCAGTGCTAATGACAGGGGAGGCTATGGCTACACCTTC.

The chain has TRBV12-3 or TRBV12-4 and TRBJ1-1, with D possibly matching TRBD1 (6 bases). CDR3 length: 15 residues. V was cut by 8 bases and J by 4 bases, with 20 bases left in between. This CDR3 is CASRPPQGLFTEAFF. The CDR3 DNA reads TGTGCCAGCCGCCCACCACAGGGACTCTTCACTGAAGCTTTCTTT.

The rearrangement links TRBV5-6 to TRBJ2-4; tentatively, D is TRBD2 (5 bases). Trimming pared 5 bases from V and 1 base from J, leaving 7 bases between. This CDR3 comprises 13 residues. Germline values: CDR1 SGHDT, CDR2 YYEEEE. The CDR3 DNA reads TGTGCCAGCAGGGCTAGCGCCAAAAACATTCAGTACTTC. It yields the protein CASRASAKNIQYF.

A remark on this clonotype: This may stem from a read error, because a much larger clone lies one nucleotide away. This chain connects TRBV29-1 to TRBJ2-7; 10 nucleotides match TRBD2. There are 13 residues in the CDR3. Germline assignment: CDR1 SQVTM and CDR2 ANQGSEA. The CDR3 DNA reads TGCGGCGTTGAAAGCGGGAGGGCCTACGAGCAGTACTTC. The encoded protein is CGVESGRAYEQYF.

This clonotype was seen more than once but under ten times. The chain joins TRBV4-2 to TRBJ1-1; no definite D call. Germline lookup yields CDR1 LGHNA and CDR2 YNFKEQ. V lost 3 bases to trimming and J lost 3 bases, with 14 bases between them. The length of the CDR3 is 15 residues. Here the CDR3 reads CASSHTTALDTEAFF. CDR3 bases: TGTGCCAGCAGCCACACGACGGCCCTGGACACTGAAGCTTTCTTT.

The chain joins TRBV7-2 to TRBJ2-1; TRBD2 matches 11 bases. Germline lookup yields CDR1 SGHTA and CDR2 FQGNSA. V lost 1 base to trimming and J lost 7 bases; unmatched junction nucleotides: 3. The CDR3 length is 15 residues. The CDR3 nucleotides are TGTGCCAGCAGCTTAGGTAGCGGGGGGGTGAATGAGCAGTTCTTC. Encoded protein: CASSLGSGGVNEQFF.

This clonotype was counted ten times or more. V is TRBV4-2 and J is TRBJ2-3; D is uncertain. This CDR3 is built from 15 residues. V lost 0 bases, J lost 1 base, and 8 bases lay in between. Looked up from germline, CDR1 is LGHNA and CDR2 is YNFKEQ. In nucleotides, the CDR3 is TGTGCCAGCAGCCAAGATCTTACGGGCACAGATACGCAGTATTTT. It encodes CASSQDLTGTDTQYF.

V usage is TRBV6-5 and J usage is TRBJ2-3; D unclear. The germline V gene encodes CDR1 MNHEY and CDR2 SVGAGI. V was clipped by 8 bases and J by 0 bases, with 15 bases between them. The CDR3 is 15 residues long. CDR3 coding DNA: TGTGCCAGCTGCCCGAGGCTACCAAGCACAGATACGCAGTATTTT. Translating it yields CASCPRLPSTDTQYF.

This clonotype was counted at least ten times. J is TRBJ2-1 and V is TRBV28, with 8 positions matching TRBD2. This CDR3 has 14 amino acids. The trim removed 2 bases at V and 8 bases at J, leaving 5 bases unmatched. CDR1 and CDR2 from the germline V gene are MDHEN and SYDVKM. The CDR3 DNA reads TGTGCCAGCAGTTTAACGGGAGGGATCGATGAGCAGTTCTTC. Encoded protein: CASSLTGGIDEQFF.

The CDR3 nucleotides are TGTGCCAGCAGTCCCTTCCATCTCGACAGGGAGAACTATGGCTACACCTTC. Encoded protein: CASSPFHLDRENYGYTF. The chain carries TRBV27 and TRBJ1-2; 7 nucleotides match TRBD1. Germline lookup yields CDR1 MNHEY and CDR2 SMNVEV (reference sequence). Losses at the gene ends were 5 bases for V and 2 bases for J; bases not matched to a gene: 14. The CDR3 has 17 residues.

Comment on this clonotype: The junction departs from germline at one end; a sequencing error may be responsible. The chain couples TRBV6-5 to TRBJ2-7; 9 nucleotides match TRBD2. CDR1 is MNHEY, CDR2 SVGAGI, per germline. The CDR3 covers 18 residues. CDR3 nucleotide sequence: TGTGCCGGCAGTTCTCTCACCCCCTCGGCTAGCGGGGAATACGAGCAGTACTTC. Translating gives CAGSSLTPSASGEYEQYF.

The chain combines TRBV20-1 with TRBJ2-1; 10 nucleotides match TRBD2. The junction had 9 bases not matched to a gene; V was cut back by 3 bases and J by 7 bases. Germline CDR1 is DFQATT and CDR2 is SNEGSKA (reference sequence). CDR3 length: 15 residues. CDR3 in DNA: TGCAGTGCTAGGATCCTAGCGGGAGAGATTAATGAGCAGTTCTTC. Its protein is CSARILAGEINEQFF.

This chain connects TRBV4-2 to TRBJ2-5, with 7 bases identical to TRBD1. V lost 3 bases and J lost 5; bases outside the gene matches: 9. The length of the CDR3 is 15 residues. Germline lookup yields CDR1 LGHNA and CDR2 YNFKEQ. CDR3 nucleotides: TGTGCCAGCAGCCATGCAACAGGGGTTTCGGAGACCCAGTACTTC. This encodes CASSHATGVSETQYF.

This chain uses TRBV19 with TRBJ1-5; possible D gene TRBD1, 6 bases. There are 15 residues in the CDR3. V lost 3 bases and J lost 3, with 12 bases in between. Per germline, CDR1 LNHDA and CDR2 SQIVND (reference sequence). The CDR3 region has the DNA TGTGCCAGTAGTATTGATCGGGACAACAATCAGCCCCAGCATTTT. It translates to CASSIDRDNNQPQHF.

This chain connects TRBV10-3 to TRBJ2-3, with 16 bases aligning to TRBD2. From germline, CDR1 is ENHRY and CDR2 SYGVKD. The CDR3 totals 17 residues. V lost 5 bases to trimming and J lost 1 base; unmatched junction nucleotides: 3. The CDR3, as DNA: TGTGCCATCAGTCCGGGACTAGCGGGAGGGGGCACAGATACGCAGTATTTT. Protein: CAISPGLAGGGTDTQYF.

The V call is TRBV7-9, the J call TRBJ1-1; D not certain. The V end lost 1 base, the J end lost 8 bases, and 11 bases lay between the germline ends. CDR1 and CDR2 from the germline V gene are SEHNR and FQNEAQ (reference sequence). This CDR3 is 13 amino acids long. The CDR3 DNA sequence: TGTGCCAGCAGCTTAGTTTCTGGGTCCGAAGCTTTCTTT. Protein sequence: CASSLVSGSEAFF.

V is TRBV5-1 and J is TRBJ1-6; D unclear. The CDR3 is 16 amino acids. Trimming took 1 base from V and 6 from J, leaving 14 bases between them. Germline-derived CDR1 and CDR2 are SGHRS and YFSETQ. The CDR3 region is CASSLPWRIFNSPLHF. Written as DNA, the CDR3 is TGCGCCAGCAGCTTGCCGTGGCGGATCTTTAATTCACCCCTCCACTTT. The variable domain in full, with the rest retrieved from reference TRBV5-1 and TRBJ1-6, is KAGVTQTPRYLIKTRGQQVTLSCSPISGHRSVSWYQQTPGQGLQFLFEYFSETQRNKGNFPGRFSGRQFSNSRSEMNVSTLELGDSALYLCASSLPWRIFNSPLHFGNGTRLTVT.

This chain joins TRBV4-1 and TRBJ2-2, with 7 bases lining up with TRBD1. V trimming: 1 base; J trimming: 5 bases; junction bases outside the gene matches: 10. Germline CDR1 MGHRA, CDR2 YSYEKL. The CDR3 is 17 residues long. The CDR3 protein is CASSQGYRGPPTGELFF. Written as DNA, the CDR3 is TGCGCCAGCAGCCAAGGATATAGGGGGCCCCCAACCGGGGAGCTGTTTTTT.